The T cell receptor (beta chain) under discussion was sequenced for a study of blood T cell repertoires in COVID-19. Study overall: Samples came from the United States, Italy and Spain, spanning acute and convalescent COVID-19.

The CDR3 totals 15 residues. Trimming removed 4 bases from V and 7 bases from J, with 15 bases in between. CDR1 and CDR2 from the germline V gene are SGHNT and YYREEE (reference sequence). In the source study's methods: Amplification of reference gene primers was used by the study to estimate nucleated cell counts. Sequencing was performed with immunoSEQ multiplex PCR; in TCRdb, only in-frame clones are kept and a portion is missing. D and trimming come from the DNA, and the V and J calls and clone size come from that table. The data show about 230,000 clones, with about nine tenths seen just once and around 10% held by the top ten.

The specimen sequenced was peripheral blood. V is TRBV5-4 and J is TRBJ1-6; the D gene is possibly TRBD1 (5 bases). The origin of this receptor is a man over 45 with COVID-19, enrolled during active disease. CDR3 amino acids: CASSDVGGYNSPLHF. DNA of the CDR3: TGTGCCAGCAGCGACGTTGGGGGGTACAATTCACCCCTCCACTTT.